This TCR beta chain is from a study of blood T cell repertoires in COVID-19. Study at large: Acute-phase and convalescent COVID-19 samples originated in the United States, Italy and Spain. The analysed material was cDNA or gDNA that came from T cells, B-cell-depleted T cells, or PBMCs.

Authors' methods: Scientists estimated how many nucleated cells there were by amplifying reference gene primers. Using immunoSEQ multiplex PCR, the repertoire was profiled, and TCRdb retains in-frame clones only, with some absent. V and J calls and clone size are as listed in that table; D and trimming were resolved from the DNA. The sample consists of 28,000 or so clones, roughly nine tenths of them appearing once. Trimming took 2 bases from V and 4 from J; bases not matched to a gene: 5. Per the germline V gene, CDR1 is KGHDR and CDR2 is SFDVKD. The CDR3 totals 16 residues. The specimen sequenced was peripheral blood. The chain couples TRBV24-1 to TRBJ2-3; 10 bases are shared with TRBD1. This clonotype was sampled from a human donor with active COVID-19. The donor label of this sample is uncertain. In nucleotides, the CDR3 is TGTGCCACCAGTGATTGGACAGGGGGAAGCCCAGATACGCAGTATTTT. It translates to CATSDWTGGSPDTQYF.